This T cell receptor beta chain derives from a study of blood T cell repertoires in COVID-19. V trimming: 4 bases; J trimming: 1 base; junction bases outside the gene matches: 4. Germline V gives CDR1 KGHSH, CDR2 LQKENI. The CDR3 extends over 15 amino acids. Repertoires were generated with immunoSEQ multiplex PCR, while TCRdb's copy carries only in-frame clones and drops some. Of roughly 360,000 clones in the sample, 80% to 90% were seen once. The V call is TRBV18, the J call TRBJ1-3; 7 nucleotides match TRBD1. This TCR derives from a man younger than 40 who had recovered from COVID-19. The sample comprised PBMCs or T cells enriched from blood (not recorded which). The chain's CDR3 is CASSRGTDSGNTIYF. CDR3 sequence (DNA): TGTGCCAGCTCACGCGGGACAGATTCTGGAAACACCATATATTTT.